This T cell receptor beta chain originates from a study of Ad26.COV2.S vaccination and SARS-CoV-2 variants. Study-level results: Reportedly, spike-specific CD8+ and CD4+ T cell responses achieved substantial breadth once vaccination had taken place.

The V end was cut by 5 bases, the J end by 4 bases, with 17 bases between. Germline assignment: CDR1 PRHDT and CDR2 FYEKMQ (reference sequence). This CDR3 spans 15 amino acids. Noted treatment: approximately 18 received Ad26.COV2.S at low or high dose, single or two shots; about five received placebo; per-sample allocation not given. Day 63 following the first vaccine or placebo injection was when the samples were taken. An adult of 18-55 years in Boston served as donor. The shot given was an Ad26 vector that makes Wuhan-strain SARS-CoV-2 spike. Turning to this clone: Its antigen is still unknown.

This table comes from immunoSEQ multiplex PCR, and its TCRdb copy is limited to in-frame clones, with some not included. The table has about 480,000 clones, approximately 88% seen once. This chain connects TRBV13 to TRBJ1-1; the D is unclear. Sample: peripheral blood, taken in a trial of Ad26.COV2.S vaccine versus placebo. The receptor was isolated from a person aged 18-60 years who received the Ad26.COV2.S COVID-19 vaccine or a placebo. CDR3 in DNA: TGTGCCAGCAGCCGGCAGGCGTTGGTGGGCACTGAAGCTTTCTTT. It encodes CASSRQALVGTEAFF.